The sequence of this T cell receptor (beta chain) was determined in a study of post-analysis software for immune sequencing data. cDNA libraries of TCR beta carried unique molecular identifiers. TCRdb reanalysed the PCR reads using MiXCR and keeps one entry per CDR3 protein. This table has fewer than 850,000 distinct CDR3 sequences, about half appearing once. Sequences were obtained from blood. This clonotype was obtained from a girl aged 10-17 years with multiple sclerosis.

The CDR3 region is CAISASAQGATNEKLFF. The CDR3, as DNA: TGTGCCATCAGTGCCTCCGCACAGGGGGCAACTAATGAAAAACTGTTTTTT. The chain has TRBV10-3 and TRBJ1-4; 8 bases are shared with TRBD1. This CDR3 has 17 residues. V trimming: 4 bases; J trimming: 0 bases; junction bases outside the gene matches: 7. The germline V gene has CDR1 ENHRY and CDR2 SYGVKD.